The 13 T cell receptor beta chains reported below all come from one sample, sequenced in a study of Graves' ophthalmopathy and Graves' hyperthyroidism. RNA transcripts served as template for amplifying TCR beta CDR3 sequences. The authors performed first-round RT-PCR with HTBI primers and then a second-round multiplex PCR. MiXCR, run by TCRdb on the multiplex PCR reads, gives a single entry per CDR3 protein. The sample holds about 620,000 distinct CDR3 sequences, about 20% seen once. The sample taken for sequencing was peripheral blood. These receptors came from a woman aged 18-35 years with stable Graves' hyperthyroidism. Some clones in this sample may be carry-over from other donors' samples.

This chain joins TRBV7-9 and TRBJ2-2; D is unresolved. The CDR3 spans 15 residues. V dropped 5 bases and J dropped 4 bases, with 14 bases sitting between them. Germline V lookup: CDR1 SEHNR, CDR2 FQNEAQ (reference sequence). DNA for the CDR3: TGTGCCAGCAGCCCCCCCGTCCTGGGCACCGGGGAGCTGTTTTTT. Its translation: CASSPPVLGTGELFF.

The sample holds many counts of this clonotype. The chain uses TRBV6-1 and TRBJ1-2; D unresolved. The CDR3 is made up of 15 amino acids. V was shortened by 2 bases and J by 4 bases, with 14 bases between the two germline ends. Germline-derived CDR1 and CDR2 are MNHNS and SASEGT. The CDR3, as DNA: TGTGCCAGCAGTGAACTCATTTCAGATCCCTATGGCTACACCTTC. Protein sequence: CASSELISDPYGYTF.

The table lists this clonotype with many counts. The chain links TRBV12-3 or TRBV12-4 to TRBJ2-2, with 8 bases matching TRBD2. The CDR3 is 14 residues long. V shed 5 bases, J shed 14 bases, and the junction held 13 bases outside the gene matches. The CDR3 protein is CASSGVGAGGALFF. The CDR3 region has the DNA TGTGCCAGCAGTGGGGTTGGGGCGGGAGGTGCCCTGTTTTTT.

Many counts were recorded for this clonotype. This rearrangement joins TRBV12-3 or TRBV12-4 to TRBJ1-1; 8 positions match TRBD1. With V trimmed by 7 bases and J by 2 bases, 9 bases remained unmatched. The CDR3 is made up of 15 amino acids. The CDR3 protein is CASIQGDRHNTEAFF. For the CDR3, the DNA is TGTGCCAGCATTCAAGGGGACAGGCATAACACTGAAGCTTTCTTT.

This clonotype has a count of ten or more. The chain carries TRBV28 and TRBJ2-7; 10 bases agree with TRBD1. J gave up 2 bases and V 6 bases, and 7 bases lay outside the gene matches. This CDR3 comprises 15 residues. From germline, CDR1 is MDHEN and CDR2 SYDVKM. CDR3 protein: CASRLDRGQTYEQYF. The CDR3 nucleotides read TGTGCCAGCAGGTTAGACAGGGGGCAAACCTACGAGCAGTACTTC.

This clonotype was detected many times. The chain recombines TRBV25-1 with TRBJ2-7, with no clear D. Per the germline V gene, CDR1 is MGHDK and CDR2 is SYGVNS. The CDR3 has 13 amino acids. Between the trimmed V and J ends, which lost 5 bases and 2 bases, there was a span of 10 bases. CDR3 loop: CASSPQKAYEQYF. The CDR3 DNA follows: TGTGCCAGCAGTCCACAGAAGGCCTACGAGCAGTACTTC.

The gene calls are TRBV9 and TRBJ1-2, with D possibly being TRBD1 (5 bases). V was shortened by 2 bases and J by 0 bases, with 17 bases between the two germline ends. From germline, CDR1 is SGDLS and CDR2 YYNGEE. This CDR3 region has 17 residues. CDR3 in amino acids: CASSVGALRGSNYGYTF. CDR3 bases: TGTGCCAGCAGCGTCGGGGCTCTCCGGGGATCTAACTATGGCTACACCTTC.

This clonotype has ten or more counts. The V call is TRBV10-3, the J call TRBJ2-2; D might be TRBD2 (6 bases). V gave up 0 bases and J gave up 0 bases, with 8 bases separating them. CDR3 length: 16 residues. Germline V gene lookup returns CDR1 ENHRY and CDR2 SYGVKD. The CDR3 coding sequence is TGTGCCATCAGTGAGTCCGGGAGTGCGAACACCGGGGAGCTGTTTTTT. It specifies CAISESGSANTGELFF.

The chain has TRBV7-3 and TRBJ1-1; 8 bases match TRBD1. The CDR3 sequence is 14 residues long. V shed 5 bases, J shed 4 bases, and the junction held 6 bases outside the gene matches. The V gene's germline CDR1 is SGHTA and CDR2 FQGTGA. The CDR3 here is CASSTSGGLTEAFF. The CDR3 bases are TGTGCCAGCAGCACCTCAGGGGGCCTCACTGAAGCTTTCTTT.

This clonotype was detected many times. The chain joins TRBV4-1 to TRBJ2-5; 7 nucleotides agree with TRBD1. In germline, CDR1 is MGHRA, CDR2 YSYEKL. The CDR3 is 14 amino acids. V was clipped by 1 base and J by 3 bases; unmatched bases: 2. The CDR3 loop reads CASSQADREETQYF. The CDR3 DNA follows: TGCGCCAGCAGCCAAGCCGACAGGGAAGAGACCCAGTACTTC.

This clonotype was seen many times. This may be a read error: a much more frequent sequence differs by one nucleotide. This likely comes from a read error, as the CDR3 has no conserved phenylalanine or tryptophan at its end. V is TRBV2 and J is TRBJ1-6; D is uncertain. Germline-derived CDR1 and CDR2 are SNHLY and FYNNEI. The CDR3 sequence is 12 residues long. Trimming removed 5 bases at V and 9 bases at J, with 8 bases between. Here the CDR3 reads CASSREFSPLHI. CDR3 nucleotide sequence: TGTGCCAGCAGTCGGGAGTTTTCACCCCTCCACATT.

This clonotype was picked up a small number of times. V gene TRBV30 combines with J gene TRBJ2-4; D perhaps matches TRBD1 (5 bases). The CDR3 is made up of 16 amino acids. V was shortened by 0 bases and J by 1 base, with 13 bases between the two germline ends. Germline values: CDR1 GTSNPN, CDR2 SVGIG (reference sequence). The CDR3 reads CAWSVGQGWAKNIQYF. CDR3 coding DNA: TGTGCCTGGAGTGTAGGGCAGGGATGGGCCAAAAACATTCAGTACTTC.

A word on this clonotype: The junction and the germline gene differ at one end; a read error may be behind it. The V and J genes are TRBV12-3 or TRBV12-4 and TRBJ2-4; the D gene is possibly TRBD1 (6 bases). The CDR3 runs to 14 residues. The CDR3 spells CASATGIAKNIKYF. Here the CDR3 DNA reads TGTGCCAGCGCTACAGGGATAGCCAAAAACATTAAGTACTTC.